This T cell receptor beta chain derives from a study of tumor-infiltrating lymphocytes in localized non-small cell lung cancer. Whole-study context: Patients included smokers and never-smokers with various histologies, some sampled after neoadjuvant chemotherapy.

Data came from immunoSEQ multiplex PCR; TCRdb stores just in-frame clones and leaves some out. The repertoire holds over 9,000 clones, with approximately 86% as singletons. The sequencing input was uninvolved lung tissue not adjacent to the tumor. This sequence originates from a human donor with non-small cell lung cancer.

This CDR3 is CSAFQFGEAFF. The CDR3 nucleotides are TGCAGTGCTTTTCAGTTCGGAGAAGCTTTCTTT. The chain combines TRBV20-1 with TRBJ1-1, with D unresolved. CDR1 DFQATT and CDR2 SNEGSKA come from the germline V gene (reference sequence). The CDR3 loop spans 11 amino acids. Trimming pared 5 bases from V and 8 bases from J, leaving 12 bases between.